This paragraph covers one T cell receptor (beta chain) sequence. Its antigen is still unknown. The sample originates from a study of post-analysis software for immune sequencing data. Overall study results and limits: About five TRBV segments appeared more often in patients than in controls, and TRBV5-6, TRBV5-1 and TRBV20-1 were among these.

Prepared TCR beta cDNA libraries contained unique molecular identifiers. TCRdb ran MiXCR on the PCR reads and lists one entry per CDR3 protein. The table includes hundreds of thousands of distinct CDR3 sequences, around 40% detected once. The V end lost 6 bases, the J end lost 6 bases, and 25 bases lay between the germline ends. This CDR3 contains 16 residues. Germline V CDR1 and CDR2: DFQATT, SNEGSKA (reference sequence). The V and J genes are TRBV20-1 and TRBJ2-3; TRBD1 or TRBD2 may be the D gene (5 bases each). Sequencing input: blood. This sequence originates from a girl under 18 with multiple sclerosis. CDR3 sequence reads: CSAGPSEGTHADTQYF. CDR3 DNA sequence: TGCAGTGCCGGACCCAGCGAGGGGACCCATGCGGATACGCAGTATTTT.